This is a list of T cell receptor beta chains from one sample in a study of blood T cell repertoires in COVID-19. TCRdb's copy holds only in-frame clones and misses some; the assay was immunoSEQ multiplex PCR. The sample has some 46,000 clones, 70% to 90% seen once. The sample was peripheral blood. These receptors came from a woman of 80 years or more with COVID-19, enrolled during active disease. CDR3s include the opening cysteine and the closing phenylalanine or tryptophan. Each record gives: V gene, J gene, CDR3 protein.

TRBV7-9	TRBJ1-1	CASSARENTEAFF
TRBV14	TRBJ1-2	CASSQDPGRSYGYTF
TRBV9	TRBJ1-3	CASSVVPSGGSGNTIYF
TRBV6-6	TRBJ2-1	CASTRTGGGEQFF
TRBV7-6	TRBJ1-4	CASSPYPTGGEKLFF
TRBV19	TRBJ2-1	CASTSLGSSQFF
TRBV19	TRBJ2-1	CASTPTPGLAGLSEQFF
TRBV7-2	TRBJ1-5	CASSLEWGQGGNQPQHF
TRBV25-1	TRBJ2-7	CASSASGLVTYEQYF
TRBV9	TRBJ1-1	CASSPMAGGRTEAFF
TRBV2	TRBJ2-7	CASSRVTVSYEQYF
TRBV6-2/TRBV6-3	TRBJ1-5	CASSLLLNQPQHF
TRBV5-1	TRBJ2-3	CASSDTGDRTDTQYF
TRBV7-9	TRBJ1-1	CASSSPRGTGGTTEAFF
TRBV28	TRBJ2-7	CASSAQGRSSYEQYF
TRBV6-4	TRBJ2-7	CASSVFGGFEQYF
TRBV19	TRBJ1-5	CASSIRQGQPQHF
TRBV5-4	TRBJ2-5	CASSSTVQTQYF
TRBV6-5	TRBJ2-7	CASSYPGTGLREQYF
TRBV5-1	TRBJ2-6	CASSLAPGAGANVLTF
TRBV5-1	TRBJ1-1	CASSSTGGASEAFF
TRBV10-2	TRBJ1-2	CASKQTGTGGFGYTF
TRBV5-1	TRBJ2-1	CASTRGDKSPEQFF
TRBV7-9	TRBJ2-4	CASSPPEGSAKNIQYF
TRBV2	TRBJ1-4	CASSGQGGLFF
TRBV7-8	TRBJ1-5	CASSLVSRTGHNQPQHF
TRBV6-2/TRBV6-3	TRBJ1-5	CASSYDLRGDLSNQPQHF
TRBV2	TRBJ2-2	CASLSTSGGNSGELFF
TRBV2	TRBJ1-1	CAIGQGGTEAFF
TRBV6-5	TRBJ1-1	CASRDRPETEAFF
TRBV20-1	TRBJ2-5	CSASYSGGEETQYF
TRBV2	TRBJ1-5	CASSQEGLDQPQHF
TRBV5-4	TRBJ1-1	CASSLAGGGSETEAFF
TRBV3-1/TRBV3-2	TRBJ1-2	CASSQGRAYGYTF
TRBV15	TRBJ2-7	CATSSTGVSYEQYF
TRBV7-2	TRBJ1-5	CASSLMGAGGSNQPQHF
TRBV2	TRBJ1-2	CASSEFVGGGYTF
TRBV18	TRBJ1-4	CASSPTGNNEKLFF
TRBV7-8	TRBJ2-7	CASSPLAGLVLSEQYF
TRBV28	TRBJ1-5	CASSLTGQPQHF
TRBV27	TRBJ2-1	CASSPGQNEQFF
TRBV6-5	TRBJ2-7	CASSYDGGGKIYEQYF
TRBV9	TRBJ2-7	CASSVDGATTYEQYF
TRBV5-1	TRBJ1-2	CASSLAAGNPGYTF
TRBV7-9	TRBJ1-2	CASSVDRSGGRTF
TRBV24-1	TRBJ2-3	CATGDIGWGQHSTDTQYF
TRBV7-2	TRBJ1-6	CASSGDGYNSPLHF
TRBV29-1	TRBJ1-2	CSVVTSDWYGYTF
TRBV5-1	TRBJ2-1	CASSLEGDRANEQFF
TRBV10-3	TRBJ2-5	CAISDIGETQYF
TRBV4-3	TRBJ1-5	CASSPWTGFDQPQHF
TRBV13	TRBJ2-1	CASSTLGDEQFF
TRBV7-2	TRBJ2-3	CASSNQGAGDTQYF
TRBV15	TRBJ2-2	CATSKAAGELFF
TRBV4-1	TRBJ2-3	CATRTSGSSTDTQYF
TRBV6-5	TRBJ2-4	CASNPDTKGNIQYF
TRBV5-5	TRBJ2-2	CASSPDRVSTGELFF